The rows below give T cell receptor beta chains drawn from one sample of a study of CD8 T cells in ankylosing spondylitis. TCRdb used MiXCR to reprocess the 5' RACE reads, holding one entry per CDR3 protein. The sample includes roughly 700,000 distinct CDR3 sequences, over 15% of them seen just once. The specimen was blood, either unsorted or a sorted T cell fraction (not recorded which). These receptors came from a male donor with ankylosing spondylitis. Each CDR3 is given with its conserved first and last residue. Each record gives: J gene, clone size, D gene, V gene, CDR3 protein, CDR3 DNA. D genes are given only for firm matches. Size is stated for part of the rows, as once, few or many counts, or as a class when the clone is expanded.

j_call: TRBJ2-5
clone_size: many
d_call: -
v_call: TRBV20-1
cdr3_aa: CSALTPAGQETQYF
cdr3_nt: TGCAGTGCCCTGACTCCGGCTGGCCAAGAGACCCAGTACTTC

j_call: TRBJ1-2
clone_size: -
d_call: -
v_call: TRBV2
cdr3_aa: CASSGPKLRRGDYGYTF
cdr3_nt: TGTGCCAGCAGTGGTCCCAAGCTCCGCCGGGGTGACTATGGCTACACCTTC

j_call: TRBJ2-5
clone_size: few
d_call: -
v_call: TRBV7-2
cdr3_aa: CASSLAGDPPGETQYF
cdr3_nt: TGTGCCAGCAGCTTAGCGGGGGACCCCCCAGGAGAGACCCAGTACTTC

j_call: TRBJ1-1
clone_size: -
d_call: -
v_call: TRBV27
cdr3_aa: CASSLSAANTEAFF
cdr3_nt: TGTGCCAGCAGTTTATCAGCGGCGAACACTGAAGCTTTCTTT

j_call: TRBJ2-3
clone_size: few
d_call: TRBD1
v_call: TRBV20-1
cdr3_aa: CSAAPGQGTDTQYF
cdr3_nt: TGCAGTGCTGCACCGGGACAGGGCACAGATACGCAGTATTTT

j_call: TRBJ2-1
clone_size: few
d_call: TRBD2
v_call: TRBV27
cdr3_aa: CASRLGGDEQFF
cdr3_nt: TGTGCCAGCAGACTGGGGGGGGATGAGCAGTTCTTC

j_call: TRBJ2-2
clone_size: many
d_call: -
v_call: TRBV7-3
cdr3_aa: CASSLAGDTGELFF
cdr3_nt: TGCGCCAGCAGCTTGGCCGGGGACACCGGGGAGCTGTTTTTT

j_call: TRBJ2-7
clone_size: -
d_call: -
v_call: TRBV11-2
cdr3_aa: CASSLPNYEQYF
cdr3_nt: TGTGCCAGCAGCTTACCGAACTACGAGCAGTACTTC

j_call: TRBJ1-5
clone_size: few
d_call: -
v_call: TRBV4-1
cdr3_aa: CASSQDLQGLGQPQHF
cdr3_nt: TGCGCCAGCAGCCAAGATCTTCAGGGCTTGGGTCAGCCCCAGCATTTT

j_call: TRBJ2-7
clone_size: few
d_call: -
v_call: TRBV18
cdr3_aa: CASSRSGTPKYEQYF
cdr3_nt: TGTGCCAGCTCACGATCCGGGACCCCCAAATACGAGCAGTACTTC

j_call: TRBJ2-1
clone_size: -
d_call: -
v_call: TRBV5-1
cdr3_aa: CASNPGSYNEQFF
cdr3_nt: TGCGCCAGCAATCCAGGTTCCTACAATGAGCAGTTCTTC

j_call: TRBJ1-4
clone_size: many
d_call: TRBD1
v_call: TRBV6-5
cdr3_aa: CASSYNRGVGVEKLFF
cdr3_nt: TGTGCCAGCAGTTACAACAGGGGTGTTGGTGTTGAAAAACTGTTTTTT

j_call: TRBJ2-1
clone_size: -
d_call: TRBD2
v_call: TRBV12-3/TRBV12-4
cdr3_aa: CASSTTSGESYNEQFF
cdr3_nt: TGTGCCAGCAGTACGACTAGCGGGGAATCCTACAATGAGCAGTTCTTC

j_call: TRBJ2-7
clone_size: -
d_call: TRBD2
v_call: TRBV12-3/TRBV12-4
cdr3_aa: CASKTTSATYEQYF
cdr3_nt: TGTGCCAGTAAAACCACTAGCGCGACCTACGAGCAGTACTTC

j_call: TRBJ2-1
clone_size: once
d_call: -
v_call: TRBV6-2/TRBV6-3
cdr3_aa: CASSLWGTAYNEQFF
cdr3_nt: TGTGCCAGCAGCCTATGGGGGACCGCTTACAATGAGCAGTTCTTC

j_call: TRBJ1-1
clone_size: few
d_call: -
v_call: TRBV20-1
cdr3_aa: CSAIQGTEAFF
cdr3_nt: TGCAGTGCTATACAGGGCACTGAAGCTTTCTTT

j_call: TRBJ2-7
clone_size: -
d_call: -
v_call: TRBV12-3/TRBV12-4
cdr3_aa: CASTPSTGPVYEQYF
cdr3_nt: TGTGCCAGCACCCCGTCCACGGGGCCCGTTTACGAGCAGTACTTC

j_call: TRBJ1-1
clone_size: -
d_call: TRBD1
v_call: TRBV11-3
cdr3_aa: CASTWEQGGDTEAFF
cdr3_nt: TGTGCCAGCACCTGGGAACAGGGGGGGGACACTGAAGCTTTCTTT

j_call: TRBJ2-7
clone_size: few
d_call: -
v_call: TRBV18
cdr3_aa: CASSPSSKGRDEQYF
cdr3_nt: TGTGCCAGCTCACCATCGAGTAAGGGGCGAGACGAGCAGTACTTC

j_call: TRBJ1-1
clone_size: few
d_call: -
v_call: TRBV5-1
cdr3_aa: CASSYTTNTEAFF
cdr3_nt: TGCGCCAGCAGCTATACGACGAACACTGAAGCTTTCTTT

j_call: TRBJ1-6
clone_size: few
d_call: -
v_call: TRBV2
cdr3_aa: CASSGAPNSPLHF
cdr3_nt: TGTGCCAGCAGTGGGGCCCCCAATTCACCCCTCCACTTT

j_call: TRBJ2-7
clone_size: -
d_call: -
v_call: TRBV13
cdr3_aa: CASSLVSSPYEQYF
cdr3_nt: TGTGCCAGCAGCTTAGTTAGCTCCCCATACGAGCAGTACTTC

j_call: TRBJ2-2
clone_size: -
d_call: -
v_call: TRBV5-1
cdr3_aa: CASSLSGTSTGELFF
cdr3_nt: TGCGCCAGCAGCTTATCCGGGACGTCCACCGGGGAGCTGTTTTTT

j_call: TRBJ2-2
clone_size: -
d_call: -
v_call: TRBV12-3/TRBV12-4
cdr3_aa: CASTIPPGTGELFF
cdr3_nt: TGTGCCAGCACGATCCCCCCGGGCACCGGGGAGCTGTTTTTT

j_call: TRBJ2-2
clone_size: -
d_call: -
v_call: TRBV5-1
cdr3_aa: CASSLRPSENTGELFF
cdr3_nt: TGCGCCAGCAGCTTGCGGCCTAGCGAGAACACCGGGGAGCTGTTTTTT

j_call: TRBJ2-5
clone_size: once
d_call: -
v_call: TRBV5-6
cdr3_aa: CASSLVARPRGETQYF
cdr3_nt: TGTGCCAGCAGCTTGGTAGCGCGTCCCAGAGGGGAGACCCAGTACTTC

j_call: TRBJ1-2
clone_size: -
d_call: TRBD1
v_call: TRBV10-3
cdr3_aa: CAISHPDRDYGYTF
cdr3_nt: TGTGCCATCAGCCACCCGGACAGGGACTATGGCTACACCTTC

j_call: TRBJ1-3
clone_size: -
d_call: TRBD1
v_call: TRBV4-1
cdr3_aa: CASSQGQGSGNTIYF
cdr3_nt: TGCGCCAGCAGCCAAGGACAGGGCTCTGGAAACACCATATATTTT

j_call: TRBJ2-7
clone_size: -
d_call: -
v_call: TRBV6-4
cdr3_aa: CASSASEGGEQYF
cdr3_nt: TGTGCCAGCAGTGCCTCCGAAGGGGGCGAGCAGTACTTC

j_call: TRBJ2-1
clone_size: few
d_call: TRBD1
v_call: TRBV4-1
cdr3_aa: CASSHTGDFSHEQFF
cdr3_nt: TGCGCCAGCAGCCACACAGGGGATTTCTCCCATGAGCAGTTCTTC

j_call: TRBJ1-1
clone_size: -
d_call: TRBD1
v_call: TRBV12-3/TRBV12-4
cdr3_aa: CASSAPPGQGNTEAFF
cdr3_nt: TGTGCCAGCAGTGCCCCTCCGGGACAGGGGAACACTGAAGCTTTCTTT

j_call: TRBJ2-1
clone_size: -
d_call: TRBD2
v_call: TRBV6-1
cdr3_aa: CASSPSGTSGSNEQFF
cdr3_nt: TGTGCCAGCAGTCCCTCCGGGACTAGCGGGAGCAATGAGCAGTTCTTC

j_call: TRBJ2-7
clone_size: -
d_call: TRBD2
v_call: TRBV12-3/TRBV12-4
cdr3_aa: CASSNGLAPYEQYF
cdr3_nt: TGTGCCAGCAGTAACGGACTAGCCCCCTACGAGCAGTACTTC

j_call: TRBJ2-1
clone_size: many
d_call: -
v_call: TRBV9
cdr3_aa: CASSVSAAVVYNEQFF
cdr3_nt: TGTGCCAGCAGCGTATCTGCGGCGGTGGTCTACAATGAGCAGTTCTTC

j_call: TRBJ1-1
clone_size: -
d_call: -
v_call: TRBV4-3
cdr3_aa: CASSQTPGRVAEAFF
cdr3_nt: TGCGCCAGCAGCCAAACCCCAGGGAGAGTGGCTGAAGCTTTCTTT

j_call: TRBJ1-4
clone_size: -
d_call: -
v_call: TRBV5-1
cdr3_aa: CASSLGYSESTNEKLFF
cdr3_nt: TGCGCCAGCAGCTTGGGGTACAGCGAATCAACTAATGAAAAACTGTTTTTT

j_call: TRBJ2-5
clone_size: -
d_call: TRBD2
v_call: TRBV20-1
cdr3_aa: CSARRASGGVNQETQYF
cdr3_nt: TGCAGTGCCAGAAGGGCGAGCGGGGGGGTGAACCAAGAGACCCAGTACTTC

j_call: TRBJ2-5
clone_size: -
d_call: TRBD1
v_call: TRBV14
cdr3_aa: CASSQSARGLIETQYF
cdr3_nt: TGTGCCAGCAGCCAGTCGGCCAGGGGGCTTATAGAGACCCAGTACTTC

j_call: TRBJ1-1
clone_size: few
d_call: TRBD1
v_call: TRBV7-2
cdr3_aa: CASSLGGQASTEAFF
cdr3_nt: TGTGCCAGCAGCTTGGGTGGACAGGCGAGCACTGAAGCTTTCTTT

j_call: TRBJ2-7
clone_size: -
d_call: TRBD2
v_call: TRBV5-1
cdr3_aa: CASSPYERLADYEQYF
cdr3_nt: TGCGCCAGCAGCCCCTATGAGCGTCTAGCGGACTACGAGCAGTACTTC

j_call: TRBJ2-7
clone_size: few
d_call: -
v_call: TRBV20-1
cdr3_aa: CSARPSSIYEQYF
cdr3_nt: TGCAGTGCTAGACCTAGTAGCATCTACGAGCAGTACTTC

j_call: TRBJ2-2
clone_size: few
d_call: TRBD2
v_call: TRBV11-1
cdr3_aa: CATSGTSGIGTGELFF
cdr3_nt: TGTGCCACCTCCGGGACTAGCGGGATTGGAACCGGGGAGCTGTTTTTT

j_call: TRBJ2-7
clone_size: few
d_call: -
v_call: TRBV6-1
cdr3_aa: CASKSGINSYEQYF
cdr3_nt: TGTGCCAGCAAATCGGGGATTAACTCCTACGAGCAGTACTTC

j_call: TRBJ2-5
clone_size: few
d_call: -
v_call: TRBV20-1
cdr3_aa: CSARPMGQQETQYF
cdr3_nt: TGCAGTGCTAGGCCGATGGGACAACAAGAGACCCAGTACTTC

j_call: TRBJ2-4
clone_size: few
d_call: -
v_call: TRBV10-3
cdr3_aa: CAISDPSTLLQYF
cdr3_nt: TGTGCCATCAGTGACCCGTCCACACTTCTTCAGTACTTC

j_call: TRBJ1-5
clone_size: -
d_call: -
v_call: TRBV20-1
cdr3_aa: CSAGSPYTDLPQPQHF
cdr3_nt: TGCAGTGCTGGGTCTCCATACACTGACCTGCCTCAGCCCCAGCATTTT